These 4 T cell receptor beta chains originate from one sample sequenced in a study of cytomegalovirus exposure and HLA in healthy donors. PCR employed 60 Vbeta and 13 Jbeta primers. Profiling relied on immunoSEQ multiplex PCR, and the TCRdb table lists in-frame clones only, not all of them. This table has over 100,000 clones, 72% appearing once. Sample: PBMCs. The origin of the receptors is a man aged 45-65 years in good health and CMV-seropositive.

A few counts support this clone. The V call is TRBV15, the J call TRBJ2-7, with D uncertain. Germline loops: CDR1 LNHNV, CDR2 YYDKDF (reference sequence). V lost 3 bases to trimming and J lost 6 bases, with 12 bases between them. The CDR3 length is 13 residues. In DNA form, the CDR3 reads TGTGCCACCAGCAGCAGGTACCTGGCCGAGCAGTACTTC. Residues: CATSSRYLAEQYF.

The rearrangement links TRBV6-6 to TRBJ1-2, with TRBD1 matching over 9 bases. Trimming at V came to 5 bases and at J to 2 bases, leaving 3 bases not matched to a gene. The length of the CDR3 is 14 residues. Germline V gene data show CDR1 as MNHNY and CDR2 as SVGAGI (reference sequence). The CDR3 loop reads CASSGGQGNYGYTF. For the CDR3, the DNA is TGTGCCAGCAGTGGCGGACAGGGGAACTATGGCTACACCTTC.

The chain carries TRBV7-2 and TRBJ1-2; 9 bases are a match to TRBD1. Germline V lookup: CDR1 SGHTA, CDR2 FQGNSA. With 5 bases clipped from V and 6 bases from J, the junction kept 13 bases outside the gene matches. The CDR3 loop spans 16 amino acids. The CDR3 spells CASSARTGGGGNGYTF. DNA of the CDR3: TGTGCCAGCAGCGCCCGAACAGGGGGCGGGGGAAATGGCTACACCTTC.

The V call is TRBV7-8, the J call TRBJ2-1; 10 bases fit TRBD1. Germline V gives CDR1 SGHVS, CDR2 FQNEAQ. The trim removed 3 bases at V and 8 bases at J, leaving 13 bases unmatched. The CDR3 has 17 residues. CDR3 sequence: CASSFTRQGAPSYEQFF. As DNA, the CDR3 is TGTGCCAGCAGCTTTACCCGACAGGGGGCGCCCAGTTATGAGCAGTTCTTC.